Listed below are T cell receptor beta chains from one sample, sequenced in a study of OX40 agonist ivuxolimab in advanced cancers. Here immunoSEQ multiplex PCR was the method, and the copy in TCRdb shows in-frame clones only, minus some. The table has roughly 60,000 clones, 86% seen once. The sequenced sample was CD4+ or CD8+ T cells sorted from blood, obtained in a trial of the OX40 agonist ivuxolimab. These receptors came from an adult with an advanced solid tumor such as melanoma, head and neck, liver or kidney cancer. Both conserved end residues are part of each CDR3. A D gene is named only where the DNA matches it firmly. Expanded clones get a size class; other rows say once, few or many, or leave the size out.

abundance	v_gene	j_gene	d_gene	CDR3nt	CDR3aa
NA	TRBV7-9	TRBJ2-5	NA	TGTGCCAGCAGCAAAGACTGGGGAGAGACCCAGTACTTC	CASSKDWGETQYF
NA	TRBV6-1	TRBJ1-5	TRBD1	TGTGTCAGCACTGACAGGGGGGGAAGCAATCAGCCCCAGCATTTT	CVSTDRGGSNQPQHF
NA	TRBV29-1	TRBJ2-5	TRBD2	TGCAGCGTTGAACGGGAGGGTGAGACCCAGTACTTC	CSVEREGETQYF
NA	TRBV7-9	TRBJ2-7	TRBD2	TGTGCCAGCAGCTTAGCTCCTAGCGGGGACCCCTACGAGCAGTACTTC	CASSLAPSGDPYEQYF
NA	TRBV2	TRBJ2-5	NA	TGTGCCAGCAGTGAAGAGGAGGAAGCGACCCAGTACTTC	CASSEEEEATQYF
NA	TRBV21-1	TRBJ2-7	NA	TGTGCCAGCAGCAAACCCCCTTTTTACGAGCAGTACTTC	CASSKPPFYEQYF
few	TRBV7-2	TRBJ2-6	NA	TGTGCCAGCAGCTTAGGCCGTGATTGGGCCAACGTCCTGACTTTC	CASSLGRDWANVLTF
few	TRBV4-1	TRBJ1-1	NA	TGCGCCAGCAGCCAAGGGGCCACTGAAGCTTTCTTT	CASSQGATEAFF
NA	TRBV6-6	TRBJ1-2	NA	TGTGCCAGCAGTTACTCCCTTGCTAACTATGGCTACACCTTC	CASSYSLANYGYTF
NA	TRBV5-1	TRBJ2-3	NA	TGCGCCAGCAGCTCTAGCACAGATACGCAGTATTTT	CASSSSTDTQYF
once	TRBV7-8	TRBJ2-7	NA	TGTGCCAGCAGCTTAGCGGGGACACTATCTTACGAGCAGTACTTC	CASSLAGTLSYEQYF
NA	TRBV5-1	TRBJ1-3	NA	TGCGCCAGCAGCTTGAGGGGCCTCTCTGGAAACACCATATATTTT	CASSLRGLSGNTIYF
NA	TRBV19	TRBJ1-2	NA	TGTGCCAGTAGTATCCCAGGGGAGCCCAACTATGGCTACACCTTC	CASSIPGEPNYGYTF
NA	TRBV18	TRBJ2-7	NA	TGTGCCAGCTCACCCCCTTCAGTGGTTGTCGAGCAGTACTTC	CASSPPSVVVEQYF
NA	TRBV5-1	TRBJ2-7	TRBD2	TGCGCCAGCAGCTTATCTGGTACTAGCGGGGACGAGCAGTACTTC	CASSLSGTSGDEQYF
NA	TRBV9	TRBJ2-7	TRBD1	TGTGCCAGCAGCCCTGAACCGACAGGGGCCTACGAGCAGTACTTC	CASSPEPTGAYEQYF
NA	TRBV9	TRBJ1-4	NA	TGTGCCAGCAGCGCCTATAGTTGGGACCAGGGGAATGAAAAACTGTTTTTT	CASSAYSWDQGNEKLFF
NA	TRBV19	TRBJ2-7	NA	TGTGCCAGTAGCCGTGTAAGCGCCCCATCCTACGAGCAGTACTTC	CASSRVSAPSYEQYF
NA	TRBV7-8	TRBJ2-7	TRBD2	TGTGCCAGCAGCTTAGCGCTAGCGGGGGACCCAAAAAGCTCCTACGAGCAGTACTTC	CASSLALAGDPKSSYEQYF
NA	TRBV7-8	TRBJ2-5	TRBD2	TGTGCCAGCAGCAAACTTAGGGTGGCTAGCGGGCCGGAGACCCAGTACTTC	CASSKLRVASGPETQYF
NA	TRBV11-2	TRBJ2-2	NA	TGCGCCAGCAGCCCGAGGTGGGCGGGGCACTCTACCGGGGAGCTGTTTTTT	CASSPRWAGHSTGELFF
NA	TRBV6-6	TRBJ1-4	NA	TGTGCCAGCAGTTACCATCCAACCTCTAATGAAAAACTGTTTTTT	CASSYHPTSNEKLFF
NA	TRBV5-4	TRBJ2-6	NA	TGTGCCAGCAGCTACCCCTCTGGGGCCAACGTCCTGACTTTC	CASSYPSGANVLTF
NA	TRBV4-2	TRBJ1-6	NA	TGTGCCAGCAGCCGAGAGAAGGGCGAGCCCCTCCACTTT	CASSREKGEPLHF
NA	TRBV5-6	TRBJ2-3	NA	TGTGCCAGCAGCTTTAGGGGGGAAGGAGATACGCAGTATTTT	CASSFRGEGDTQYF
NA	TRBV6-1	TRBJ1-4	TRBD1	TGTGCCAGCAGTGAAGCGGGACAGGGAAGGAATGAAAAACTGTTTTTT	CASSEAGQGRNEKLFF
NA	TRBV18	TRBJ2-2	TRBD1	TGTGCCAGCTCAGCCATCGGGACAGCGAACACCGGGGAGCTGTTTTTT	CASSAIGTANTGELFF
few	TRBV30	TRBJ1-6	TRBD1	TGTGCCTGGAGTGTTCCCACAGGGGGCTCACCCCTCCACTTT	CAWSVPTGGSPLHF
few	TRBV5-6	TRBJ1-5	TRBD1	TGTGCCAGCAGCTCGTGGGACAGGGACGATCAGCCCCAGCATTTT	CASSSWDRDDQPQHF
NA	TRBV7-2	TRBJ2-2	NA	TGTGCCAGCAGCTTAGAGTTCCGGGCGAGCGGGGAGCTGTTTTTT	CASSLEFRASGELFF
NA	TRBV4-3	TRBJ2-3	NA	TGCGCCAGCAGCCAAGACTACGGGGCCGACACAGATACGCAGTATTTT	CASSQDYGADTDTQYF
NA	TRBV7-2	TRBJ2-7	TRBD2	TGTGCCAGCAGAACTACTAGCGGGGGGGCGTACGAGCAGTACTTC	CASRTTSGGAYEQYF
few	TRBV18	TRBJ2-7	NA	TGTGCCAGCTCACCAAGGGGCTTGGTTAGTAGCGAGCAGTACTTC	CASSPRGLVSSEQYF
NA	TRBV28	TRBJ1-3	NA	TGTGCCAGCAGTTTGGGTCTCTCTGGAAACACCATATATTTT	CASSLGLSGNTIYF
NA	TRBV4-1	TRBJ2-7	TRBD1	TGCGCCAGCAGCCAAACAGGGGGCGCCGGCTACGAGCAGTACTTC	CASSQTGGAGYEQYF
NA	TRBV15	TRBJ1-1	NA	TGTGCCACCAGCAGAGAGTACCTGAACACTGAAGCTTTCTTT	CATSREYLNTEAFF
NA	TRBV2	TRBJ2-1	TRBD2	TGTGCCAGCAGTGACCCGACTAGCGCCGAGCAGTTCTTC	CASSDPTSAEQFF
NA	TRBV29-1	TRBJ2-3	NA	TGCAGCGGCCTAACTATCACAGATACGCAGTATTTT	CSGLTITDTQYF
NA	TRBV5-1	TRBJ2-1	TRBD2	TGCGCCAGCAGCTTGACGGCTAGCGGGGGGGGCTCCTACAATGAGCAGTTCTTC	CASSLTASGGGSYNEQFF
NA	TRBV6-6	TRBJ1-4	NA	TGTGCCAGCAGCCGGTTAGGGTCGAATGAAAAACTGTTTTTT	CASSRLGSNEKLFF
NA	TRBV7-2	TRBJ2-7	NA	TGTGCCAGCAGCTTATCAACCGCGACCTACGAGCAGTACTTC	CASSLSTATYEQYF
NA	TRBV7-3	TRBJ2-2	NA	TGTGCCAGCAGCCGGCGACAGGCTACGAACACCGGGGAGCTGTTTTTT	CASSRRQATNTGELFF
few	TRBV7-2	TRBJ2-3	TRBD2	TGTGCCAGCAGTATGGGGCGGGGACTAGGAGATACGCAGTATTTT	CASSMGRGLGDTQYF
few	TRBV7-8	TRBJ1-5	NA	TGTGCCAGCAGCTTAGTGGCAGCCCAACTCAATCAGCCCCAGCATTTT	CASSLVAAQLNQPQHF
NA	TRBV6-6	TRBJ2-5	NA	TGTGCCAGCAGCTCGCGGGGAGAGACCCAGTACTTC	CASSSRGETQYF
NA	TRBV7-2	TRBJ1-5	TRBD1	TGTGCCAGCAGCTTAGAGGGGACAGCGAATCAGCCCCAGCATTTT	CASSLEGTANQPQHF